These 17 T cell receptor beta chains originate from one sample sequenced in a study of cytomegalovirus exposure and HLA in healthy donors. The PCR contained 60 Vbeta and 13 Jbeta primers. Clones were read by immunoSEQ multiplex PCR, and TCRdb kept only the in-frame ones, dropping some. This repertoire shows 200,000 to 250,000 clones, 70% to 80% found once; its top ten account for approximately 0.22%. Sequenced input: PBMCs. Source of these receptors: a girl aged 2-10 years in good health and CMV-seronegative.

V gene TRBV6-1 combines with J gene TRBJ2-7, with D possibly TRBD2 on 5 matching bases. Between the trimmed V and J ends, which lost 0 bases and 9 bases, there was a span of 12 bases. CDR1 MNHNS and CDR2 SASEGT come from the germline V gene. This CDR3 is 13 amino acids long. This CDR3 is CASSEARRLGQYF. The CDR3 region has the DNA TGTGCCAGCAGTGAAGCTAGGAGGTTAGGGCAGTACTTC.

The V call is TRBV27, the J call TRBJ1-2, with a weak D call TRBD1 (6 bases). The CDR3 covers 15 residues. Germline V lookup: CDR1 MNHEY, CDR2 SMNVEV (reference sequence). V lost 5 bases and J lost 7, with 20 bases in between. Here the CDR3 DNA reads TGTGCCAGCAGTCCACTTCCCGGGGGAGGGGGTGGCTACACCTTC. This gives the protein CASSPLPGGGGGYTF.

This chain connects TRBV6-5 to TRBJ2-7, with 10 nucleotides matching TRBD2. The CDR3 runs 14 residues. Germline CDR1 is MNHEY and CDR2 is SVGAGI. The ends lost 5 bases at V and 9 bases at J; junction bases unmatched: 10. The CDR3 here is CASSLTSGDRVQYF. The CDR3 region has the DNA TGTGCCAGCAGTCTTACTAGCGGGGACCGCGTGCAGTACTTC.

This sequence joins TRBV6-5 and TRBJ2-7, with TRBD2 matching over 9 bases. There are 14 residues in the CDR3. Per germline, CDR1 MNHEY and CDR2 SVGAGI. Trimming cost V 5 bases and J 9 bases; bases outside gene matches: 11. DNA for the CDR3: TGTGCCAGCAGTCCCCTCACCTTACTAGCGGGGCAGTACTTC. This encodes CASSPLTLLAGQYF.

This chain connects TRBV19 to TRBJ1-2, with TRBD1 matching over 8 bases. Germline CDR1 is LNHDA and CDR2 is SQIVND (reference sequence). V trimming: 5 bases; J trimming: 6 bases; junction bases outside the gene matches: 5. The CDR3 loop spans 13 amino acids. The CDR3 coding sequence is TGTGCCAGTAGTGCCGGACAGGGAAATGGCTACACCTTC. The encoded protein is CASSAGQGNGYTF.

V is TRBV29-1 and J is TRBJ2-7; TRBD2 agrees at 11 bases. V was clipped by 6 bases and J by 2 bases; unmatched bases: 9. The V gene's germline CDR1 is SQVTM and CDR2 ANQGSEA. CDR3 length: 15 amino acids. As DNA, the CDR3 is TGCAGCGTGGCTCTAGCGGGGGGCTACCCCTACGAGCAGTACTTC. Translating gives CSVALAGGYPYEQYF.

This clone came up a few times. The genes are TRBV5-4 and TRBJ1-2; 9 bases agree with TRBD1. The germline gives CDR1 SGHNT, CDR2 YYREEE (reference sequence). The V and J ends lost 1 base and 7 bases, in that order; junction bases with no gene match: 5. The CDR3 covers 14 residues. CDR3 region: CASSLYRGPGGYTF. The CDR3 DNA sequence: TGTGCCAGCAGCTTGTACAGGGGGCCGGGTGGCTACACCTTC.

The chain links TRBV25-1 to TRBJ1-3; D not resolved. The CDR3 runs 13 residues. The germline gives CDR1 MGHDK, CDR2 SYGVNS. Trimming took 5 bases from V and 4 from J, leaving 9 bases between them. The CDR3 bases are TGTGCCAGCAGTCCACAACAAGGAAACACCATATATTTT. Its translation is CASSPQQGNTIYF.

The gene calls are TRBV7-9 and TRBJ2-7; 10 bases agree with TRBD1. Germline assignment: CDR1 SEHNR and CDR2 FQNEAQ (reference sequence). The V gene end was trimmed by 4 bases and the J gene end by 4 bases; junction bases not matched to a gene: 4. This CDR3 comprises 14 residues. CDR3 region: CASSSTGGRYEQYF. The CDR3 DNA reads as TGTGCCAGCAGCTCGACAGGGGGCAGGTACGAGCAGTACTTC.

This chain links TRBV5-1 with TRBJ2-6, with D perhaps matching TRBD2 (6 bases). The CDR3 is made up of 16 amino acids. Germline V lookup: CDR1 SGHRS, CDR2 YFSETQ. Trimming removed 1 base from V and 0 bases from J, with 8 bases in between. The CDR3 here is CASSLSGSSGANVLTF. The CDR3 nucleotides read TGCGCCAGCAGCTTGTCCGGGAGCTCTGGGGCCAACGTCCTGACTTTC.

The V gene is TRBV2, the J gene TRBJ1-5; D uncertain. Trimming left V 1 base short and J 4 bases short, with 14 bases between. This CDR3 comprises 16 residues. Per the germline V gene, CDR1 is SNHLY and CDR2 is FYNNEI. CDR3 sequence: CASSEVGGRSNQPQHF. CDR3 bases: TGTGCCAGCAGTGAAGTCGGAGGCAGAAGTAATCAGCCCCAGCATTTT.

This clone appeared a few times. The chain links TRBV9 to TRBJ1-2; tentatively, D is TRBD1 (5 bases). CDR1 and CDR2 (germline): SGDLS, YYNGEE. This CDR3 has 13 residues. V was cut by 3 bases and J by 7 bases, with 13 bases left in between. CDR3 sequence: CASSGQGYRGYTF. DNA of the CDR3: TGTGCCAGCAGCGGGCAGGGTTATCGTGGCTACACCTTC.

This clone is a singleton in its sample. This chain links TRBV5-1 with TRBJ2-5, with D maybe TRBD1 (6 bases). Trimming shortened V by 6 bases and J by 3 bases, and 15 bases separated the two germline ends. In germline, CDR1 is SGHRS, CDR2 YFSETQ. There are 14 residues in the CDR3. The CDR3 DNA sequence: TGCGCCAGCAACAGGGATGAGGTGAAAGAGACCCAGTACTTC. Its protein is CASNRDEVKETQYF.

The gene calls are TRBV5-1 and TRBJ2-7, with 7 bases aligning to TRBD2. Trimming at V came to 0 bases and at J to 3 bases, leaving 9 bases not matched to a gene. Germline V gene data show CDR1 as SGHRS and CDR2 as YFSETQ. This CDR3 has 16 amino acids. The CDR3 reads CASSLEEGLPNYEQYF. As DNA, the CDR3 is TGCGCCAGCAGCTTGGAAGAGGGACTACCTAACTACGAGCAGTACTTC. Drawing the rest from reference TRBV5-1 and TRBJ2-7, the complete variable domain is KAGVTQTPRYLIKTRGQQVTLSCSPISGHRSVSWYQQTPGQGLQFLFEYFSETQRNKGNFPGRFSGRQFSNSRSEMNVSTLELGDSALYLCASSLEEGLPNYEQYFGPGTRLTVT.

V gene TRBV9 combines with J gene TRBJ1-4; 9 positions agree with TRBD1. The CDR3 is made up of 15 amino acids. CDR1 is SGDLS and CDR2 is YYNGEE in the germline V gene. V dropped 4 bases and J dropped 7; count of bases not matched to a gene: 8. CDR3 in amino acids: CASSPALGQGEKLFF. In nucleotides, the CDR3 is TGTGCCAGCAGCCCGGCTCTGGGACAGGGTGAAAAACTGTTTTTT. The variable domain in full, completed from reference TRBV9 and TRBJ1-4, reads DSGVTQTPKHLITATGQRVTLRCSPRSGDLSVYWYQQSLDQGLQFLIQYYNGEERAKGNILERFSAQQFPDLHSELNLSSLELGDSALYFCASSPALGQGEKLFFGSGTQLSVL.

V gene TRBV4-2 combines with J gene TRBJ2-2; 8 nucleotides match TRBD2. The CDR3 covers 18 residues. J lost 3 bases, V lost 0 bases, and 9 bases had no gene match. Per the germline V gene, CDR1 is LGHNA and CDR2 is YNFKEQ. This CDR3 reads CASSQELSQREYTGELFF. DNA of the CDR3: TGTGCCAGCAGCCAAGAATTATCCCAGCGGGAGTACACCGGGGAGCTGTTTTTT.

Turning to this clone: One end of the junction varies from germline; a read error may be responsible. The CDR3 loop reads CASSYSFSLSGDTIYF. The CDR3 coding sequence is TGTGCCAGCAGTTACTCGTTCTCCCTAAGTGGAGACACCATATATTTT. The rearrangement joins TRBV6-5 to TRBJ1-3; no definite D call. The CDR3 is made up of 16 amino acids. Germline V gene lookup returns CDR1 MNHEY and CDR2 SVGAGI.